The 30 T cell receptor beta chains below come from one sample, sequenced in a study of spatial heterogeneity in lung cancer. The study, taken as a whole, reports: Counts that tracked tumor mutation counts were those of expanded intratumoral alpha and beta TCRs.

TCRdb recomputed calls from the 5' RACE reads with MiXCR, one row per CDR3 protein. Found here are 2,500 to 3,000 distinct CDR3 sequences, roughly 7% of them singletons; the top ten hold around 9.9%. For these receptors, no antigen is known. Time point described: sample taken at primary tumor resection. Sequences were derived from lung tumor tissue, sampled at surgery. These receptors were collected from a female donor with early-stage non-small cell lung cancer.

This clonotype came up a few times. The chain uses TRBV7-8 and TRBJ2-7; possibly TRBD1 for D (5 bases). Germline values: CDR1 SGHVS, CDR2 FQNEAQ. V was pared by 5 bases and J by 4 bases, with 9 bases between. CDR3 length equals 12 residues. This CDR3 reads CASSPDNYEQYF. For the CDR3, the DNA is TGTGCCAGCAGCCCGGACAATTACGAGCAGTACTTC.

This clonotype ranks as medium-sized. J is TRBJ1-6 and V is TRBV20-1, with a weak D call TRBD1 (5 bases). The germline gives CDR1 DFQATT, CDR2 SNEGSKA (reference sequence). The V gene lost 0 bases and the J gene lost 7 bases, with 10 bases spanning the gap. The CDR3 sequence is 14 residues long. The CDR3 DNA sequence: TGCAGTGCTAGAGAGCCAGGGCCAAATTCACCCCTCCACTTT. This codes for CSAREPGPNSPLHF.

This clonotype was seen a few times. This chain joins TRBV6-2 or TRBV6-3 and TRBJ1-1, with a possible D match to TRBD1 (5 bases). The V gene lost 8 bases and the J gene lost 0 bases, with 13 bases spanning the gap. Per the germline V gene, CDR1 is MNHEY and CDR2 is SVGEGT. This CDR3 comprises 14 residues. This CDR3 is CASRRDALNTEAFF. The CDR3 region has the DNA TGTGCCAGCCGCCGGGACGCTTTGAACACTGAAGCTTTCTTT.

This clonotype rates as medium-sized. The rearrangement joins TRBV10-3 to TRBJ2-2; D not resolved. Trimming removed 6 bases from V and 1 base from J, with 12 bases in between. The V gene's germline CDR1 is ENHRY and CDR2 SYGVKD. This CDR3 comprises 15 residues. CDR3 protein: CAISFISLNTGELFF. The CDR3 DNA sequence: TGTGCCATCAGCTTCATATCCTTGAACACCGGGGAGCTGTTTTTT.

This clonotype is labeled as medium-sized. The rearrangement joins TRBV5-1 to TRBJ2-1; TRBD2 matches at 9 bases. This CDR3 is 16 amino acids long. Germline lookup yields CDR1 SGHRS and CDR2 YFSETQ. The J segment lost 7 bases and the V segment lost 4 bases, leaving 12 bases of the junction unmatched. CDR3 DNA sequence: TGCGCCAGCAGCATTTCTAGCGGGGACCCTTGGAATGAGCAGTTCTTC. As protein: CASSISSGDPWNEQFF.

In its sample, this clonotype was seen a few times. The chain couples TRBV19 to TRBJ1-6, with D unresolved. CDR3 size: 13 residues. V was cut by 8 bases and J by 7 bases, with 12 bases left in between. Germline V lookup: CDR1 LNHDA, CDR2 SQIVND (reference sequence). The CDR3 protein is CASGPGGNSPLHF. For the CDR3, the DNA is TGTGCCAGTGGGCCAGGCGGCAATTCACCCCTCCACTTT.

Many counts were recorded for this clonotype. V gene TRBV28 combines with J gene TRBJ2-1; either TRBD1 or TRBD2 may fit D (6 bases each). V lost 10 bases and J 3 bases, leaving 13 bases between the germline ends. The germline V gene encodes CDR1 MDHEN and CDR2 SYDVKM. This CDR3 spans 13 amino acids. CDR3: CATQGGNYNEQFF. CDR3 DNA sequence: TGTGCCACCCAAGGGGGGAACTACAATGAGCAGTTCTTC.

This clonotype is medium-sized (0.01 to 0.1%) by share. The chain carries TRBV10-3 and TRBJ2-3, with D tentatively TRBD1 (6 bases). Germline-derived CDR1 and CDR2 are ENHRY and SYGVKD. CDR3 length equals 12 residues. CDR3 protein: CGTATSTDTQYF. The CDR3 DNA reads TGTGGGACAGCCACTTCCACAGATACGCAGTATTTT.

Judged by abundance, this clonotype is medium-sized. V and J are TRBV7-8 and TRBJ2-1, with a possible D match to TRBD2 (5 bases). This CDR3 spans 15 amino acids. V was trimmed by 5 bases and J by 9 bases, leaving 20 bases between them. Germline values: CDR1 SGHVS, CDR2 FQNEAQ. CDR3 region: CASSPVGGFAGEQFF. CDR3 sequence (DNA): TGTGCCAGCAGCCCCGTGGGCGGGTTTGCTGGTGAGCAGTTCTTC. Full variable domain (missing parts from reference TRBV7-8 and TRBJ2-1): GAGVSQSPRYKVAKRGQDVALRCDPISGHVSLFWYQQALGQGPEFLTYFQNEAQLDKSGLPSDRFFAERPEGSVSTLKIQRTQQEDSAVYLCASSPVGGFAGEQFFGPGTRLTVL.

This clonotype is deemed medium-sized. The gene calls are TRBV7-2 and TRBJ1-6, with 9 positions matching TRBD1. Germline V gene sequence: CDR1 SGHTA, CDR2 FQGNSA. The CDR3 has 17 residues. The V segment lost 1 base and the J segment 10 bases; nucleotides outside the gene matches: 11. The CDR3 reads CASSLEGLGTGSSPLHF. For the CDR3, the DNA is TGTGCCAGCAGCTTAGAGGGTTTGGGGACAGGGTCCTCACCCCTCCACTTT. The full variable domain, its missing parts supplied by reference TRBV7-2 and TRBJ1-6, is GAGVSQSPSNKVTEKGKDVELRCDPISGHTALYWYRQSLGQGLEFLIYFQGNSAPDKSGLPSDRFSAERTGGSVSTLTIQRTQQEDSAVYLCASSLEGLGTGSSPLHFGNGTRLTVT.

This clonotype is large within its sample. V is TRBV19 and J is TRBJ2-7, with TRBD1 matching over 9 bases. The CDR3 has 15 amino acids. Per the germline V gene, CDR1 is LNHDA and CDR2 is SQIVND (reference sequence). The trim removed 6 bases at V and 0 bases at J, leaving 6 bases unmatched. CDR3 amino acids: CASSANRGPSYEQYF. CDR3 DNA sequence: TGTGCCAGTAGCGCCAACAGGGGGCCCTCCTACGAGCAGTACTTC.

This clonotype was recorded many times. The rearrangement uses TRBV19 and TRBJ2-3; D unclear. The CDR3 has 11 amino acids. The germline V gene encodes CDR1 LNHDA and CDR2 SQIVND (reference sequence). Trimming left V 9 bases short and J 0 bases short, with 4 bases between. This chain's CDR3 is CASGSTDTQYF. Here the CDR3 DNA reads TGTGCCAGCGGCAGCACAGATACGCAGTATTTT.

This clonotype is labeled medium-sized. The chain is built from TRBV20-1 and TRBJ1-2; weak D call: TRBD1 (5 bases). The ends were cut back, 5 bases at V and 6 bases at J, with 16 bases in the middle. Germline CDR1 reads DFQATT; CDR2 reads SNEGSKA (reference sequence). The CDR3 totals 13 residues. The CDR3 loop is CSAFPGLLHGYTF. CDR3 sequence (DNA): TGCAGTGCTTTTCCGGGGCTCCTCCATGGCTACACCTTC.

Within the sample, this clonotype is medium-sized. J is TRBJ2-1 and V is TRBV6-5; weak D call: TRBD2 (6 bases). Per germline, CDR1 MNHEY and CDR2 SVGAGI. The CDR3 runs 15 residues. V was pared by 8 bases and J by 0 bases, with 14 bases between. The CDR3 DNA reads as TGTGCCAGCGGACCGGGACTCACCTCCTACAATGAGCAGTTCTTC. Translated: CASGPGLTSYNEQFF.

By sample fraction, this clonotype is medium-sized (0.01 to 0.1%). V usage is TRBV19 and J usage is TRBJ2-1; no reliable D call. From germline, CDR1 is LNHDA and CDR2 SQIVND (reference sequence). The CDR3 length is 15 residues. The germline V and J ends were trimmed by 1 base and 5 bases, with 12 bases remaining between them. CDR3 amino acids: CASSIGPLEHNEQFF. CDR3 coding DNA: TGTGCCAGTAGTATAGGTCCCTTAGAACACAATGAGCAGTTCTTC. Complete variable domain (other parts from reference TRBV19 and TRBJ2-1): DGGITQSPKYLFRKEGQNVTLSCEQNLNHDAMYWYRQDPGQGLRLIYYSQIVNDFQKGDIAEGYSVSREKKESFPLTVTSAQKNPTAFYLCASSIGPLEHNEQFFGPGTRLTVL.

This clonotype was seen more than once but under ten times. V usage is TRBV11-3 and J usage is TRBJ2-2, with no clear D. The V gene lost 5 bases and the J gene lost 5 bases, with 6 bases spanning the gap. Germline V gene data show CDR1 as SGHNT and CDR2 as YENEEA. The CDR3 has 12 amino acids. CDR3 region: CASSPRTGELFF. CDR3 in DNA: TGTGCCAGCAGCCCTAGAACCGGGGAGCTGTTTTTT.

This clonotype was counted ten times or more. V usage is TRBV5-1 and J usage is TRBJ2-5; 11 nucleotides match TRBD2. The CDR3 covers 14 residues. The trim removed 4 bases at V and 2 bases at J, leaving 1 base unmatched. In germline, CDR1 is SGHRS, CDR2 YFSETQ. This CDR3 is CASSVAGGQETQYF. The CDR3 coding sequence is TGCGCCAGCAGCGTAGCGGGGGGGCAAGAGACCCAGTACTTC.

This clonotype is large in the sample. The chain joins TRBV29-1 to TRBJ1-5, with a weak D call TRBD1 (5 bases). The germline CDR1 and CDR2 sequences are SQVTM and ANQGSEA. The CDR3 contains 13 residues. Trimming took 7 bases from V and 5 from J, leaving 15 bases between them. CDR3 DNA sequence: TGCAGCGCCGGGGCTACAGGAGATCAGCCCCAGCATTTT. This gives the protein CSAGATGDQPQHF.

This clonotype appeared many times. The chain recombines TRBV28 with TRBJ1-6; a possible D gene is TRBD1 (5 bases). The V end lost 0 bases, the J end lost 4 bases, and 13 bases lay between the germline ends. Germline CDR1 and CDR2: MDHEN and SYDVKM. The CDR3 runs 17 residues. CDR3 nucleotide sequence: TGTGCCAGCAGTTTATGGGGGGAGATGGGGTATAATTCACCCCTCCACTTT. It is translated as CASSLWGEMGYNSPLHF. Full variable domain (missing parts from reference TRBV28 and TRBJ1-6): DVKVTQSSRYLVKRTGEKVFLECVQDMDHENMFWYRQDPGLGLRLIYFSYDVKMKEKGDIPEGYSVSREKKERFSLILESASTNQTSMYLCASSLWGEMGYNSPLHFGNGTRLTVT.

This clonotype is judged medium-sized. The chain recombines TRBV6-2 or TRBV6-3 with TRBJ2-6; TRBD1 matches 8 bases. V was clipped by 8 bases and J by 4 bases; unmatched bases: 7. Germline V CDR1 and CDR2: MNHEY, SVGEGT. This CDR3 comprises 15 residues. Here the CDR3 DNA reads TGTGCCAGCTCCGGGACAGGAGCCGGGGCCAACGTCCTGACTTTC. Amino acids: CASSGTGAGANVLTF.

Judged by abundance, this clonotype is medium-sized. The V gene is TRBV4-3, the J gene TRBJ1-1; 8 nucleotides agree with TRBD1. After removal of 0 bases from V and 4 bases from J, the junction contained 7 bases not matched to a gene. The CDR3 runs 16 residues. Looked up from germline, CDR1 is LGHNA and CDR2 is YSLEER. The CDR3 bases are TGCGCCAGCAGCCAAGATGACAGGGGCGGGGGCACTGAAGCTTTCTTT. Residues: CASSQDDRGGGTEAFF.

This clonotype is termed medium-sized (0.01 to 0.1%). The chain combines TRBV12-2 with TRBJ1-4. TRBV12-2 is noted as a pseudogene. The CDR3 consists of 17 residues. The CDR3: CASRLDHRDLGEEKLFF. The CDR3 nucleotides are TGTGCAAGTCGCTTAGACCACCGGGACTTAGGGGAGGAAAAACTGTTTTTT.

Judged by abundance, this clonotype is medium-sized. The gene calls are TRBV29-1 and TRBJ1-4; 8 bases are shared with TRBD1. This CDR3 is 13 amino acids long. The V gene end was trimmed by 4 bases and the J gene end by 2 bases; junction bases not matched to a gene: 0. Germline CDR1 reads SQVTM; CDR2 reads ANQGSEA. CDR3 amino acids: CSVGTGTNEKLFF. CDR3 nucleotides: TGCAGCGTTGGGACAGGGACTAATGAAAAACTGTTTTTT.

This clonotype was counted ten times or more. The rearrangement uses TRBV6-2 or TRBV6-3 and TRBJ2-7, with D possibly called TRBD1 or TRBD2 (5 bases each). Trimming removed 8 bases at V and 5 bases at J, with 16 bases between. The CDR3 has 13 amino acids. Germline CDR1 reads MNHEY; CDR2 reads SVGEGT. DNA of the CDR3: TGTGCCAGCGAGGGGCCCCCTTCAGACGAGCAGTACTTC. It codes for CASEGPPSDEQYF.

The chain joins TRBV7-9 to TRBJ2-3; possible D gene TRBD2, 7 bases. Germline V gene lookup returns CDR1 SEHNR and CDR2 FQNEAQ (reference sequence). The CDR3 extends over 14 amino acids. The V gene lost 4 bases and the J gene lost 0 bases, with 8 bases spanning the gap. The CDR3 reads CASSWGGSTDTQYF. CDR3 bases: TGTGCCAGCAGCTGGGGGGGCAGCACAGATACGCAGTATTTT.

This clonotype was counted many times. The chain couples TRBV7-2 to TRBJ1-3; D might be TRBD1 (6 bases). The V and J ends lost 2 bases and 4 bases respectively, with 24 bases between them. The CDR3 is 19 residues long. From germline, CDR1 is SGHTA and CDR2 FQGNSA. The CDR3 DNA reads as TGTGCCAGCAGCTTACATCAAGGGGGGTTAGGACACCAAGGAAACACCATATATTTT. Translation: CASSLHQGGLGHQGNTIYF.

This clonotype is medium-sized in the sample. This sequence joins TRBV6-2 or TRBV6-3 and TRBJ2-2; perhaps TRBD1 as D (6 bases). Germline loops: CDR1 MNHEY, CDR2 SVGEGT. This CDR3 contains 17 residues. The V gene lost 7 bases and the J gene lost 0 bases, with 18 bases spanning the gap. For the CDR3, the DNA is TGTGCCAGCAATCCCAAAGGACAGTCCGCGAACACCGGGGAGCTGTTTTTT. Residues: CASNPKGQSANTGELFF.

This clonotype is classed as medium-sized. The gene calls are TRBV5-1 and TRBJ2-4, with 9 bases matching TRBD1. This CDR3 is 15 amino acids long. Germline V gives CDR1 SGHRS, CDR2 YFSETQ. The ends lost 4 bases at V and 5 bases at J; junction bases unmatched: 7. The CDR3 loop reads CASSKGQGWENIQYF. The CDR3 DNA sequence: TGCGCCAGCAGCAAAGGACAGGGGTGGGAAAACATTCAGTACTTC.

This clonotype was detected only a few times. The rearrangement joins TRBV29-1 to TRBJ2-5, with 7 bases that match TRBD2. This CDR3 comprises 15 residues. Trimming at V came to 2 bases and at J to 1 base, leaving 7 bases not matched to a gene. In germline, CDR1 is SQVTM, CDR2 ANQGSEA. The CDR3 region is CSVEKERDLQETQYF. The CDR3 DNA is TGCAGCGTTGAAAAGGAGCGGGACCTCCAAGAGACCCAGTACTTC. The full variable domain, its missing parts supplied by reference TRBV29-1 and TRBJ2-5, is SAVISQKPSRDICQRGTSLTIQCQVDSQVTMMFWYRQQPGQSLTLIATANQGSEATYESGFVIDKFPISRPNLTFSTLTVSNMSPEDSSIYLCSVEKERDLQETQYFGPGTRLLVL.

This clonotype is judged medium-sized. The rearrangement joins TRBV12-3 or TRBV12-4 to TRBJ1-6; maybe TRBD1 (6 bases). V dropped 6 bases and J dropped 10 bases, with 13 bases sitting between them. This CDR3 has 13 amino acids. The CDR3: CASRRGGGSPLHF. For the CDR3, the DNA is TGTGCCAGCAGGAGGGGGGGAGGGTCACCCCTCCACTTT.